This T cell receptor beta chain appears in the sequencing data of a study of T cells in Graves' hyperthyroidism and ophthalmopathy. General study findings and limits: Blood also contained most expanded thyroid clonotypes above 0.001. Ophthalmopathy, which appeared later, was predicted by the model a median roughly 6.6 months before onset.

In the case of this clonotype: Its antigen is as yet unknown.

Aged 18 to 65, the patients had hyperthyroidism that was newly diagnosed and had lasted under 2 months. Investigators excluded patients with uncontrolled infection, other autoimmune disease, pregnancy or lactation. Amplification targeted TCR beta CDR3 regions from RNA transcripts. A set of HTBI primers served as the primers for a first-round RT-PCR of the TCR CDR3. In TCRdb, the multiplex PCR reads were re-called with MiXCR into one record per CDR3 protein. The profile covers around 540,000 distinct CDR3 sequences, with under 60% appearing a single time and 8.2% taken by the ten largest. CDR3 length equals 13 residues. Trimming shortened V by 10 bases and J by 4 bases, and 16 bases separated the two germline ends.

Sample: peripheral blood or thyroid tissue (not recorded which). This chain links TRBV12-3 or TRBV12-4 with TRBJ1-1, with D hard to call. The sequence was obtained from a woman in her late teens or twenties with Graves' hyperthyroidism. The CDR3 is CAISPEGITEAFF. Written as DNA, the CDR3 is TGTGCCATCAGCCCAGAAGGGATCACTGAAGCTTTCTTT.